This T cell receptor (beta chain) was observed in a study of blood T cell repertoires in COVID-19. About the study: Researchers got acute and convalescent COVID-19 samples from the United States, Italy and Spain. Nucleic acid was either cDNA or gDNA, and it came from T cells, B-cell-depleted T cells, or PBMCs.

This CDR3 is built from 15 residues. Germline V gene sequence: CDR1 MDHEN, CDR2 SYDVKM. V was shortened by 0 bases and J by 1 base, with 6 bases between the two germline ends. In the authors' workflow: For nucleated cells, counts were estimated from reference gene primer amplification. The method was immunoSEQ multiplex PCR; TCRdb's version includes in-frame clones alone and lacks a portion of them. Clone size and V and J calls were adopted from that table, with D and trimming inferred from the DNA. The top ten clones hold more than 2% of a sample with about 150,000 clones, 75% to 90% of them seen once.

The sample taken for sequencing was peripheral blood. The gene calls are TRBV28 and TRBJ2-2, with D hard to call. The source of this sequence is a woman in her seventies with acute or convalescent COVID-19. The CDR3, as DNA: TGTGCCAGCAGTTTATGGGCAGAGAACACCGGGGAGCTGTTTTTT. Its translation: CASSLWAENTGELFF.